This T cell receptor (beta chain) was documented in a study of cytomegalovirus exposure and HLA in healthy donors. Study observations and caveats: A later look showed TCR association rates differing by HLA locus, highest for DRB1 and lowest for HLA-C. While the bulk of TCR sequences proved rare, some public TCRs turned up in many donors.

These donors counted as nominally healthy when sampled, but unrecorded immune exposures were likely. Only a few counts were recorded for this clone. No antigen is known for it. V shed 3 bases and J 4 bases; nucleotides not matched to a gene: 9. The CDR3 spans 16 residues. Germline CDR1 reads MNHEY; CDR2 reads SMNVEV (reference sequence). PCR amplification relied on 60 Vbeta primers (plus 13 Jbeta primers). Some clones are missing from TCRdb's copy, which holds only in-frame ones; the method was immunoSEQ multiplex PCR. The table has 200,000 to 250,000 clones, approximately 78% seen once. Sample: PBMCs. This TCR was sampled from a male donor in good health and CMV-seronegative. This chain links TRBV27 with TRBJ1-1, with 9 nucleotides matching TRBD1. The CDR3 region is CASSLEAGTGPTEAFF. The DNA for the CDR3 is TGTGCCAGCAGTTTGGAGGCCGGGACAGGGCCCACTGAAGCTTTCTTT.